The entry below gives a single TCR beta chain sequence along with its context. Germline V CDR1 and CDR2: SEHNR, FQNEAQ (reference sequence). V lost 5 bases to trimming and J lost 0 bases, with 14 bases between them. The CDR3 has 16 amino acids. These data belong to a study of shared clonotypes between healthy human individuals. Assay used: immunoSEQ multiplex PCR; TCRdb lists only in-frame clones, some missing. The sample lists 1.5 million to 1.9 million clones; 95% to 99% were seen once. J is TRBJ2-4 and V is TRBV7-9; no clear D gene. This clonotype was obtained from a man aged 30 to 39 in good health. Source material: naive CD4+ T cells sorted from blood. The sample's subset: CD45RA+ positively selected. The CDR3 nucleotides are TGTGCCAGCAGCCAATTGAATGCGGTAGCCAAAAACATTCAGTACTTC. As protein: CASSQLNAVAKNIQYF. Drawing the rest from reference TRBV7-9 and TRBJ2-4, the complete variable domain is DTGVSQNPRHKITKRGQNVTFRCDPISEHNRLYWYRQTLGQGPEFLTYFQNEAQLEKSRLLSDRFSAERPKGSFSTLEIQRTEQGDSAMYLCASSQLNAVAKNIQYFGAGTRLSVL.